Sequencing of this T cell receptor beta chain was carried out in a study of chemoradiotherapy in HPV16-positive cancers. About the research overall: Candidate HPV-specific T-cell clones and common TCR motifs came from functional assays in a couple of HPV16-positive patients.

TCRdb's copy holds only in-frame clones and misses some; the assay was immunoSEQ multiplex PCR. Counted here are about 68,000 clones, approximately 91% occurring once; the ten biggest clones make up 3.5% to 4.5%. General study points: The functional HPV-specific definition rests on just a couple of HPV16-positive patients.

V lost 4 bases, J lost 8 bases, and 18 bases lay in between. Germline assignment: CDR1 SEHNR and CDR2 FQNEAQ (reference sequence). The CDR3 consists of 15 residues. Turning to this clone: Its target is not known.

The sequence derives from a human donor with HPV-associated anogenital cancer. The chain joins TRBV7-9 to TRBJ2-1; D is possibly TRBD2 (6 bases). The source material was blood, sampled from a patient who underwent chemoradiotherapy. The CDR3 region has the DNA TGTGCCAGCAGCTCACCCGACGGATGGAGGGATGAGCAGTTCTTC. Amino acids: CASSSPDGWRDEQFF.